This T cell receptor beta chain was sequenced for a study of T cells after yellow fever vaccination. TCRdb recomputed calls from the 5' RACE reads with MiXCR, one row per CDR3 protein. The sample contains approximately 300,000 distinct CDR3 sequences, around 6.8% of which appear only once. V trimming: 3 bases; J trimming: 3 bases; junction bases outside the gene matches: 11. Germline loops: CDR1 SGHNT, CDR2 YYREEE (reference sequence). The CDR3 is 17 residues long. The J gene is TRBJ2-1, the V gene TRBV5-4, with 8 positions matching TRBD2. The source material was PBMCs, sampled roughly 47 days after the first yellow fever vaccination. The TCR sequence derives from a man aged 18 to 29 who received the YFV17D yellow fever vaccine. The CDR3 region has the DNA TGTGCCAGCAGCTCCGGGGGGGGTAGCGGGTTCTACAATGAGCAGTTCTTC. Encoded protein: CASSSGGGSGFYNEQFF.